These T cell receptor beta chains were read from a single sample in a study of cytomegalovirus exposure and HLA in healthy donors. Method: immunoSEQ multiplex PCR; TCRdb's copy keeps in-frame clones and lacks some. The sample records over 50,000 clones, 70% to 80% being singletons. The material sequenced was PBMCs. These receptors were collected from a middle-aged man in good health and CMV-seropositive. CDR3s include the opening cysteine and the closing phenylalanine or tryptophan. A D gene is named only where the DNA matches it firmly. Rows give clone size only sometimes, using once, few, many, or a class for an expanded clone.

TRBJ2-2	TRBD1	TRBV29-1	once	TGCAGCGTTGAAGTGACAGGGTTCACCGGGGAGCTGTTTTTT	CSVEVTGFTGELFF
TRBJ2-1	TRBD2	TRBV9	-	TGTGCCAGCAGCGCGCCATTCGGGGGGGCCTACAATGAGCAGTTCTTC	CASSAPFGGAYNEQFF
TRBJ2-3	-	TRBV6-1	once	TGTGCCAGCAGTTCTAACCCCATAAGCACAGATACGCAGTATTTT	CASSSNPISTDTQYF
TRBJ2-4	-	TRBV28	-	TGTGCCAGCAGTTTCGGCCAGGGAAACATTCAGTACTTC	CASSFGQGNIQYF
TRBJ2-5	TRBD2	TRBV9	-	TGTGCCAGCAGCGCGACTAGCGGGTACTCAGGGGAGACCCAGTACTTC	CASSATSGYSGETQYF
TRBJ2-1	-	TRBV7-9	-	TGTGCCAGCAGCTTAATGTACACGTACAATGAGCAGTTCTTC	CASSLMYTYNEQFF
TRBJ2-1	-	TRBV7-6	-	TGTGCCAGCAGCTTAGTTACGGGGATTAAGGATGAGCAGTTCTTC	CASSLVTGIKDEQFF
TRBJ2-1	TRBD1	TRBV11-2	-	TGTGCCAGCAGCTCCGGACAGGTCGGTGAGCAGTTCTTC	CASSSGQVGEQFF
TRBJ1-1	-	TRBV28	medium-sized	TGTGCCAGCAGTTTAGGGGGTGGTACAGGGTTGACGACTCAATCGAACACTGAAGCTTTCTTT	CASSLGGGTGLTTQSNTEAFF
TRBJ1-4	TRBD1	TRBV6-5	-	TGTGCCAGCAGTGACAGGGATTGGGAAAAACTGTTTTTT	CASSDRDWEKLFF
TRBJ2-3	-	TRBV11-2	-	TGTGCCAGCAGCTTCCTTGGGGCGATTCGCACAGATACGCAGTATTTT	CASSFLGAIRTDTQYF
TRBJ2-7	TRBD2	TRBV27	-	TGTGCCAGCAGTTTGAACGGCGGGAGGACCTCCTACGAGCAGTACTTC	CASSLNGGRTSYEQYF
TRBJ2-7	TRBD1	TRBV5-1	-	TGCGCCAGCAGCTTGGGGACAGGGGGCTACGAGCAGTACTTC	CASSLGTGGYEQYF
TRBJ2-3	TRBD2	TRBV19	-	TGTGCCAGTAGTATGGTTCTAGCGGACACAGATACGCAGTATTTT	CASSMVLADTDTQYF
TRBJ1-2	-	TRBV6-1	few	TGTGCCAGCAGTGAGCCCGGCTATGGCTACACCTTC	CASSEPGYGYTF
TRBJ1-2	TRBD1	TRBV18	-	TGTGCCAGCTCACCCTTGGACAGGGTAGGCTATGGCTACACCTTC	CASSPLDRVGYGYTF
TRBJ1-1	-	TRBV5-1	many	TGCGCCAGCGGACCCCTGCCTGGGACACTAAACACTGAAGCTTTCTTT	CASGPLPGTLNTEAFF
TRBJ2-7	-	TRBV6-1	-	TGTGCCAGCAGAAACGGACAGTTCTACGAGCAGTACTTC	CASRNGQFYEQYF
TRBJ2-3	-	TRBV5-1	-	TGCGCCAGCAGCTTGGGCACTCACACAGATACGCAGTATTTT	CASSLGTHTDTQYF
TRBJ1-3	-	TRBV7-2	-	TGTGCCAGCAGTCCCGGGTTAGACACCATATATTTT	CASSPGLDTIYF
TRBJ1-3	-	TRBV2	-	TGTGCCAGCACTTCCAATGCGATGTCTGGAAACACCATATATTTT	CASTSNAMSGNTIYF
TRBJ2-7	-	TRBV4-1	-	TGCGCCAGCAGCCACCCCTTGGGGGCAGGACTCCGCGAGCAGTACTTC	CASSHPLGAGLREQYF
TRBJ2-1	TRBD2	TRBV30	-	TGTGCCTGGAGTCCGCTAGCGGGCGTTTACAATGAGCAGTTCTTC	CAWSPLAGVYNEQFF
TRBJ1-2	-	TRBV18	-	TGTGCCAGCTCACCACAGGACATCCACGGGGGCTACACCTTC	CASSPQDIHGGYTF
TRBJ2-7	TRBD1	TRBV5-1	-	TGCGCCAGCAGCCGGGGGACAGGAACGTACGAGCAGTACTTC	CASSRGTGTYEQYF
TRBJ2-7	-	TRBV5-1	-	TGCGACAGCACACAGGGCCTTACCTACGAGCAGTACTTC	CDSTQGLTYEQYF
TRBJ2-3	TRBD1	TRBV5-5	-	TGTGCCAGCAGCTTGGTTTTGCGACAGGGGCCGGCAGATACGCAGTATTTT	CASSLVLRQGPADTQYF
TRBJ1-2	-	TRBV7-2	-	TGTGCCAGCAGAGCGGGCGGTAATGGCTACACCTTC	CASRAGGNGYTF
TRBJ2-7	-	TRBV5-6	-	TGTGCCAGCAGCTTCAGGGCGAGCTCCTACGAGCAGTACTTC	CASSFRASSYEQYF
TRBJ2-7	TRBD1	TRBV30	-	TGTGCCTGGAGTACTATGGACAGGGGGCGATTTTACGAGCAGTACTTC	CAWSTMDRGRFYEQYF
TRBJ2-1	-	TRBV5-1	-	TGCGCCAGCAGCTTGGGGAATCTAGTAAGAAATGAGCAGTTCTTC	CASSLGNLVRNEQFF
TRBJ1-5	-	TRBV6-1	-	TGTGCCAGCGGCATACAGGGAAGTCAGCCCCAGCATTTT	CASGIQGSQPQHF
TRBJ2-1	-	TRBV6-1	once	TGTGCCATCACAACAGGGGAGGAATTCGGATGGCAGTTCTTC	CAITTGEEFGWQFF
TRBJ1-2	-	TRBV10-2	-	TGCGCCAGCAGTTTGGAGGCAGGGGCATCCGGCCTCTATGGCTACACCTTC	CASSLEAGASGLYGYTF
TRBJ1-2	TRBD1	TRBV5-6	-	TGTGCCAGCAGCTTTCGGACAGGGGGCTCCTATGGCTACACCTTC	CASSFRTGGSYGYTF
TRBJ2-1	TRBD2	TRBV10-3	-	TGTGCCATCAGTGAGCCTAGCGGTAGCTCCTACAATGAGCAGTTCTTC	CAISEPSGSSYNEQFF
TRBJ1-3	TRBD1	TRBV7-9	-	TGTGCCAGCAGCTTGGAGGGGGCGGCTGGAAACACCATATATTTT	CASSLEGAAGNTIYF
TRBJ1-6	-	TRBV25-1	-	TGTGCCCCCATTAATTCACCCCTCCACTTT	CAPINSPLHF
TRBJ1-1	TRBD1	TRBV5-6	-	TGTGCCAGCAGCCGGACAGGGAACACTGAAGCTTTCTTT	CASSRTGNTEAFF
TRBJ2-5	TRBD1	TRBV5-1	-	TGCGCCAGCAGCTTGGCGGACAGGGTGGAAGAGACCCAGTACTTC	CASSLADRVEETQYF
TRBJ1-1	TRBD1	TRBV7-9	-	TGTTCCAGCAGCGGAATCATGGGACAGTCGAACACTGAAGCTTTCTTT	CSSSGIMGQSNTEAFF
TRBJ1-1	-	TRBV7-9	-	TGTGCCAGCAGCTTAAGGAGTAACACTGAAGCTTTCTTT	CASSLRSNTEAFF
TRBJ2-3	-	TRBV28	-	TGTGCCAGCAGACCTGGGGACTCGAGGGCAGATACGCAGTATTTT	CASRPGDSRADTQYF